This TCR beta chain was recorded in a study of low-dose radiotherapy and immunotherapy resistance in tumors. This clonotype was detected ten times or more. The CDR3 is 14 amino acids. CDR1 and CDR2 from the germline V gene are KGHDR and SFDVKD. The V and J ends lost 6 bases and 3 bases respectively, with 10 bases between them. cDNA synthesis used a TRAV/TRBV-specific primer set for both chains. The authors amplified TCRs for approximately 20 PCR cycles with a constant-region primer and a V-primer adapter. In vitro transcription served to amplify the mRNA that had been isolated. TCRdb reanalysed the reads using MiXCR and keeps one entry per CDR3 protein. This sample has tens of thousands of distinct CDR3 sequences, with about a fifth found just once. Time point given: after trial treatment. Treatment defined: LDRT plus nivolumab, ipilimumab, low-dose cyclophosphamide and aspirin (RACIN trial).

The material was PBMCs, obtained after low-dose radiotherapy plus immunotherapy. This receptor was taken from a female donor with ovarian cancer. The chain is built from TRBV24-1 and TRBJ2-2, with D perhaps matching TRBD1 (6 bases). The CDR3 nucleotides are TGTGCCACCAGTCAAGGGACATACACCGGGGAGCTGTTTTTT. Protein product: CATSQGTYTGELFF.